Following are 32 T cell receptor beta chains from one sample sequenced in a study of metastatic and nonmetastatic thyroid tumors. Ahead of thyroid surgery, no patient had received treatment of any kind. TCRdb reanalyzed the PCR reads with MiXCR. The table has 89,000 or so clones, about 9.1% seen once. Sequencing was performed on blood. The receptors originated from a female donor with papillary thyroid cancer or a benign thyroid nodule (not recorded which). Some clones in this sample may be carry-over from other donors' samples.

In its sample, this clone was seen a few times. With a much larger clone just one base away, this may be a read error. Because it lacks the conserved phenylalanine or tryptophan at the end, this CDR3 is likely a read error. The chain couples TRBV7-2 to TRBJ1-1; the match to TRBD1 covers 12 bases. The CDR3 totals 14 residues. J was trimmed by 6 bases and V by 8 bases; bases with no gene match: 7. Germline values: CDR1 SGHTA, CDR2 FQGNSA. In nucleotides, the CDR3 is TGTGCCAGCCGAACCGGGACAGGGGGCGCTGAAGCTTTCTCT. This sequence encodes CASRTGTGGAEAFS.

This clone was seen more than once but under ten times. The V gene is TRBV7-8, the J gene TRBJ2-7; D perhaps matches TRBD2 (7 bases). CDR3 length: 14 residues. Trimming took off 3 bases at V and 4 bases at J, with 13 bases between the two ends. From germline, CDR1 is SGHVS and CDR2 FQNEAQ. The CDR3 nucleotides are TGTGCCAGCAGCTTTGCGGGGGCCGTATACGAGCAGTACTTC. As protein: CASSFAGAVYEQYF.

At least ten counts were recorded for this clone. The rearrangement links TRBV7-9 to TRBJ1-2; D gene ambiguous. CDR3 length: 13 residues. The V end lost 5 bases, the J end lost 7 bases, and 14 bases lay between the germline ends. The germline V gene encodes CDR1 SEHNR and CDR2 FQNEAQ (reference sequence). CDR3 sequence: CASSTGSSFGYTF. The CDR3 DNA is TGTGCCAGCAGCACCGGGTCCAGTTTTGGCTACACCTTC. Using reference TRBV7-9 and TRBJ1-2 for the parts outside the CDR3, the full variable domain is DTGVSQNPRHKITKRGQNVTFRCDPISEHNRLYWYRQTLGQGPEFLTYFQNEAQLEKSRLLSDRFSAERPKGSFSTLEIQRTEQGDSAMYLCASSTGSSFGYTFGSGTRLTVV.

This clone was counted only a few times. The junction and the germline gene differ at one end; a read error may be behind it. The chain has TRBV25-1 and TRBJ1-2; tentative D call: TRBD1 (5 bases). Germline V gives CDR1 MGHDK, CDR2 SYGVNS. The CDR3 consists of 11 residues. The CDR3 nucleotides are TGTGCCAGCAGTGTGGGGGTGTTCAATTACTTC. Amino acids: CASSVGVFNYF.

Many counts were recorded for this clone. The V and J genes are TRBV19 and TRBJ1-5, with unresolved D. V lost 4 bases and J 4 bases, leaving 8 bases between the germline ends. CDR1 is LNHDA, CDR2 SQIVND, per germline (reference sequence). The CDR3 contains 13 residues. This chain's CDR3 is CASSNGPNQPQHF. Here the CDR3 DNA reads TGTGCCAGTAGTAACGGCCCTAATCAGCCCCAGCATTTT.

This clone was counted at least ten times. The genes are TRBV2 and TRBJ2-1, with D perhaps TRBD1 (6 bases). V lost 7 bases, J lost 8 bases, and 15 bases lay in between. CDR1 and CDR2 (germline): SNHLY, FYNNEI. The CDR3 has 13 residues. The CDR3 region is CASKRAGVDEQFF. CDR3 sequence (DNA): TGTGCCAGCAAAAGGGCAGGGGTCGATGAGCAGTTCTTC.

This clone was observed at least ten times. The chain is built from TRBV5-1 and TRBJ2-7, with D unclear. The ends were cut back, 0 bases at V and 5 bases at J, with 6 bases in the middle. CDR1 is SGHRS, CDR2 YFSETQ, per germline. The CDR3 spans 12 residues. The CDR3 region is CASSLVSNEQYF. CDR3 nucleotides: TGCGCCAGCAGCTTGGTAAGCAACGAGCAGTACTTC.

The sample holds many counts of this clone. The CDR3 DNA sequence: TGTGCCACCCTAGTGGGGCACAGCAGGGGCGGCACTGAAGCTTTCTTT. It is translated as CATLVGHSRGGTEAFF. The rearrangement uses TRBV6-4 and TRBJ1-1; D perhaps matches TRBD1 (6 bases). V was shortened by 10 bases and J by 4 bases, with 25 bases between the two germline ends. CDR3 length: 16 residues. Germline CDR1 reads MRHNA; CDR2 reads SNTAGT.

The rearrangement links TRBV20-1 to TRBJ2-6, with D possibly TRBD1 on 6 matching bases. The CDR3 loop spans 17 amino acids. The V end lost 0 bases, the J end lost 0 bases, and 12 bases lay between the germline ends. Germline CDR1 is DFQATT and CDR2 is SNEGSKA (reference sequence). Here the CDR3 reads CSARDTNRASGANVLTF. The CDR3 nucleotides read TGCAGTGCTAGAGATACGAACAGGGCCTCTGGGGCCAACGTCCTGACTTTC.

This clone was detected ten times or more. This chain uses TRBV6-1 with TRBJ2-1; D not resolved. Trimming stripped 1 base from V and 11 bases from J, with 12 bases between. From germline, CDR1 is MNHNS and CDR2 SASEGT. This CDR3 region has 13 residues. CDR3 sequence (DNA): TGTGCCAGCAGTGAAGGTGGCCGGCTAAAGCAGTTCTTC. Its translation: CASSEGGRLKQFF.

The table lists this clone with many counts. V usage is TRBV18 and J usage is TRBJ2-7; D is perhaps TRBD1 or TRBD2 (6 bases each). Deletions cut 2 bases from V and 2 bases from J, with 13 bases between. Germline V gene data show CDR1 as KGHSH and CDR2 as LQKENI. CDR3 length: 15 amino acids. For the CDR3, the DNA is TGTGCCAGCTCACCATCGGGGGCGCCTACCTACGAGCAGTACTTC. Amino acids: CASSPSGAPTYEQYF.

This clone was recorded many times. The J gene is TRBJ2-7, the V gene TRBV7-2, with D possibly being TRBD1 (5 bases). Deletions cut 8 bases from V and 7 bases from J, with 12 bases between. CDR3 length equals 11 residues. CDR1 SGHTA and CDR2 FQGNSA come from the germline V gene. For the CDR3, the DNA is TGTGCCAGCGGTGCAGGGCAAGAGCAGTACTTC. Protein product: CASGAGQEQYF.

The sample holds a few counts of this clone. The chain links TRBV20-1 to TRBJ2-3; TRBD1 might be the D (8 bases). The germline V gene has CDR1 DFQATT and CDR2 SNEGSKA (reference sequence). The CDR3 is 14 residues long. Trimming removed 6 bases at V and 3 bases at J, with 16 bases between. For the CDR3, the DNA is TGCAGTGCAGAAACAGGGGGGGGGACAGATACGCAGTATTTT. It yields the protein CSAETGGGTDTQYF.

This clone was seen only a few times. The chain couples TRBV6-1 to TRBJ2-5; TRBD1 might be the D (6 bases). This CDR3 has 17 amino acids. Trimming shortened V by 10 bases and J by 5 bases, and 29 bases separated the two germline ends. CDR1 and CDR2 from the germline V gene are MNHNS and SASEGT. The CDR3: CATYPGVRVPSGETQYF. CDR3 nucleotides: TGTGCCACCTACCCAGGGGTGCGGGTGCCCTCCGGTGAGACCCAGTACTTC.

This clone was recorded many times. This chain links TRBV7-2 with TRBJ1-2; TRBD1 might be the D (6 bases). Germline V lookup: CDR1 SGHTA, CDR2 FQGNSA. This CDR3 spans 12 amino acids. The V and J ends lost 5 bases and 6 bases respectively, with 10 bases between them. DNA of the CDR3: TGTGCCAGCAGCAAAGACAGGAATGGCTACACCTTC. This encodes CASSKDRNGYTF.

There are many counts of this clone. The rearrangement uses TRBV11-2 and TRBJ1-2; D ambiguous. Trimming pared 0 bases from V and 2 bases from J, leaving 7 bases between. Germline V gives CDR1 SGHAT, CDR2 FQNNGV. The CDR3 extends over 14 amino acids. The CDR3 DNA sequence: TGTGCCAGCAGCTTAGAAGGCTACAACTATGGCTACACCTTC. This encodes CASSLEGYNYGYTF.

The table lists this clone with many counts. This sequence joins TRBV12-3 or TRBV12-4 and TRBJ1-1, with D perhaps matching TRBD1 (5 bases). The CDR3 sequence is 12 residues long. V gave up 6 bases and J gave up 6 bases, with 11 bases separating them. The CDR3 region has the DNA TGTGCCAGCAGGTCCCCGGGGGCTGAAGCTTTCTTT. Translated, it gives CASRSPGAEAFF.

This clone was observed at least ten times. V gene TRBV20-1 combines with J gene TRBJ2-3; D ambiguous. V lost 1 base and J 1 base, leaving 12 bases between the germline ends. Per the germline V gene, CDR1 is DFQATT and CDR2 is SNEGSKA (reference sequence). This CDR3 spans 15 amino acids. The CDR3 spells CSARASLVRTDTQYF. DNA of the CDR3: TGCAGTGCTAGAGCGAGTCTAGTACGCACAGATACGCAGTATTTT.

In its sample, this clone was seen many times. The chain links TRBV18 to TRBJ2-7; D is uncertain. CDR1 and CDR2 (germline): KGHSH, LQKENI. V shed 2 bases and J shed 6 bases, with 8 bases lying between them. The CDR3 runs to 12 residues. The CDR3 is CASSPGSREQYF. The CDR3 bases are TGTGCCAGCTCACCAGGGTCTCGCGAGCAGTACTTC.

This clone was counted between two and nine times. The junction and the germline gene differ at one end; a read error may be behind it. The CDR3 sequence is CAIIESPGNQPQHF. In DNA, the CDR3 is TGTGCCATCATTGAGTCACCGGGCAATCAGCCCCAGCATTTT. The genes are TRBV10-3 and TRBJ1-5, with D hard to call. The CDR3 runs 14 residues. CDR1 and CDR2 (germline): ENHRY, SYGVKD.

This clone has ten or more counts. V is TRBV2 and J is TRBJ1-2, with TRBD1 matching 8 bases. Germline loops: CDR1 SNHLY, CDR2 FYNNEI. This CDR3 comprises 14 residues. Trimming took 6 bases from V and 7 from J; bases not matched to a gene: 10. The CDR3: CASRQGQGAGGYTF. In DNA, the CDR3 is TGTGCCAGCAGACAAGGACAGGGAGCGGGTGGCTACACCTTC.

This clone was picked up many times. The chain carries TRBV9 and TRBJ2-3; D is undetermined. The V end was cut by 1 base, the J end by 2 bases, with 5 bases between. The CDR3 consists of 13 residues. Germline CDR1 and CDR2: SGDLS and YYNGEE. The DNA of the CDR3 is TGTGCCAGCAGCGTACAGCACACAGATACGCAGTATTTT. Translating gives CASSVQHTDTQYF. The entire variable domain, with the rest obtained from reference TRBV9 and TRBJ2-3, is as follows: DSGVTQTPKHLITATGQRVTLRCSPRSGDLSVYWYQQSLDQGLQFLIQYYNGEERAKGNILERFSAQQFPDLHSELNLSSLELGDSALYFCASSVQHTDTQYFGPGTRLTVL.

A note on this clone: A read error is possible here, since a much larger clone lies one base away. The rearrangement links TRBV9 to TRBJ2-5, with unresolved D. The CDR3 consists of 14 residues. Germline V lookup: CDR1 SGDLS, CDR2 YYNGEE. The CDR3 DNA follows: TGTGCCAGCAGAGTAGGGTCAGTTTATGAGACCCAGTACTTC. It yields the protein CASRVGSVYETQYF.

The sample holds many counts of this clone. The rearrangement uses TRBV20-1 and TRBJ2-1; D remains unclear. The CDR3 extends over 12 amino acids. Trimming cost V 0 bases and J 5 bases, with 5 bases left between them. Germline lookup yields CDR1 DFQATT and CDR2 SNEGSKA (reference sequence). The CDR3 DNA follows: TGCAGTGCTAGAGATTACCACAATGAGCAGTTCTTC. Residues: CSARDYHNEQFF.

This clone was counted at least ten times. The V call is TRBV11-2, the J call TRBJ1-3, with 8 bases fitting TRBD1. This CDR3 is 14 amino acids long. CDR1 is SGHAT and CDR2 is FQNNGV in the germline V gene. V gave up 5 bases and J gave up 3 bases; unmatched junction bases: 3. In nucleotides, the CDR3 is TGTGCCAGCAGCCCAGGACAGGGTGGAAACACCATATATTTT. Its translation: CASSPGQGGNTIYF.

This clone was recorded many times. The J gene is TRBJ1-2, the V gene TRBV6-1; 7 nucleotides align to TRBD1. The CDR3 is 13 amino acids. The germline V gene encodes CDR1 MNHNS and CDR2 SASEGT. Trimming at V came to 5 bases and at J to 8 bases, leaving 8 bases not matched to a gene. The chain's CDR3 is CASSRQGREGYTF. Written as DNA, the CDR3 is TGTGCCAGCAGTCGACAGGGACGGGAAGGCTACACCTTC.

This clone has a count of ten or more. The chain recombines TRBV3-2 with TRBJ2-3; TRBD2, the D gene given by the table, was not confirmed from the DNA. TRBV3-2 is given as a pseudogene. The CDR3 sequence is 17 residues long. The DNA of the CDR3 is TGTGCCAGCGCTCCAGGGACTAGCGGATCTAGCACAGATACGCAGTATTTT. Its translation is CASAPGTSGSSTDTQYF.

This clone has at least ten counts. This chain links TRBV7-2 with TRBJ2-1; D is uncertain. Germline loops: CDR1 SGHTA, CDR2 FQGNSA. V dropped 3 bases and J dropped 7 bases, with 10 bases sitting between them. This CDR3 has 13 residues. The CDR3 loop reads CASSFETRNEQFF. As DNA, the CDR3 is TGTGCCAGCAGCTTCGAAACTCGGAATGAGCAGTTCTTC.

Concerning this clone: This sequence may be a read error, since a much larger clone differs from it by one base. The CDR3 does not close with the conserved phenylalanine or tryptophan, likely indicating a read error. V gene TRBV11-2 combines with J gene TRBJ2-1; 7 positions match TRBD2. Trimming removed 1 base from V and 2 bases from J; junction bases left unmatched: 2. CDR1 SGHAT and CDR2 FQNNGV come from the germline V gene. The CDR3 has 15 residues. The CDR3 loop is CASSLVAGAYNEQFL. The CDR3 bases are TGTGCCAGCAGCTTAGTTGCGGGGGCCTACAATGAGCAGTTCCTC.

The table lists this clone with a few counts. A single base separates this from a much larger clone, so it may be a read error. V and J are TRBV10-3 and TRBJ1-1; D possibly corresponds to TRBD1 (6 bases). The V gene's germline CDR1 is ENHRY and CDR2 SYGVKD. CDR3 length: 13 residues. This CDR3 is CAISEGGDTESFF. Written as DNA, the CDR3 is TGTGCCATCAGTGAAGGCGGGGACACTGAATCTTTCTTT.

This clone has ten or more counts. The same CDR3 arises from other DNA sequences in this sample as well. The rearrangement joins TRBV3-1 to TRBJ2-7, with a possible D match to TRBD1 (6 bases). Per the germline V gene, CDR1 is LGHDT and CDR2 is YNNKEL (reference sequence). The CDR3 extends over 12 amino acids. V was pared by 3 bases and J by 4 bases, with 7 bases between. The CDR3: CASSQTGYEQYF. DNA of the CDR3: TGTGCCAGCAGCCAGACAGGTTACGAGCAGTACTTC.

The genes are TRBV7-2 and TRBJ1-4; D is unresolved. Germline V lookup: CDR1 SGHTA, CDR2 FQGNSA. The CDR3 is 12 amino acids. Trimming took 4 bases from V and 12 from J, leaving 12 bases between them. CDR3 protein: CASSSGMLELFF. CDR3 in DNA: TGTGCCAGCAGCTCGGGGATGTTGGAACTGTTTTTT. The full variable domain, with the rest looked up from reference TRBV7-2 and TRBJ1-4, is GAGVSQSPSNKVTEKGKDVELRCDPISGHTALYWYRQSLGQGLEFLIYFQGNSAPDKSGLPSDRFSAERTGGSVSTLTIQRTQQEDSAVYLCASSSGMLELFFGSGTQLSVL.